This is a list of T cell receptor beta chains from one sample in a study of blood T cell repertoires in COVID-19. Here immunoSEQ multiplex PCR was the method, and the copy in TCRdb shows in-frame clones only, minus some. The data contain some 250,000 clones, 70% to 90% of them seen just once; the ten biggest clones take up approximately 2%. Sequencing input: peripheral blood. The receptors shown here come from a young man with active or convalescent COVID-19. The CDR3 runs from the conserved cysteine through the conserved F or W. The D gene is left open where the match is weak. The size entry is marked missing in some rows and otherwise reads once, few, many or a size class.

TRBJ2-7,NA,TRBV7-6,TRBD1,TGTGCCAGCAGCTTGGACAGGCGCAGCTCCTACGAGCAGTACTTC,CASSLDRRSSYEQYF
TRBJ2-1,NA,TRBV5-1,TRBD1,TGCGCCAGCAGCCTGACAGGGGAGGCCTACAATGAGCAGTTCTTC,CASSLTGEAYNEQFF
TRBJ2-5,few,TRBV5-6,TRBD1,TGTGCCAGCAGCCCGGGACAGGGATGGCAAGAGACCCAGTACTTC,CASSPGQGWQETQYF
TRBJ1-1,NA,TRBV5-1,TRBD1,TGCGCCAGCAGCAAGGGGACAGGGACAAACACTGAAGCTTTCTTT,CASSKGTGTNTEAFF
TRBJ2-7,NA,TRBV6-5,TRBD1,TGTGCCAGCAGGTCGACCGGGACAGGGCTCTACGAGCAGTACTTC,CASRSTGTGLYEQYF
TRBJ1-1,NA,TRBV6-1,TRBD1,TGTGCCAGCAGAACAGGGGCCGGTTCTGAAGCTTTCTTT,CASRTGAGSEAFF
TRBJ1-2,NA,TRBV7-2,NA,TGTGCCAGCAGCTCAACAGAGGGACACCGTGGCTACACCTTC,CASSSTEGHRGYTF
TRBJ2-7,NA,TRBV4-1,TRBD1,TGCGCCAGCAGAGCCACCGGGACAGGGGACTACGAGCAGTACTTC,CASRATGTGDYEQYF
TRBJ1-5,NA,TRBV5-6,NA,TGTGCCAGCAGCTTTGCGGGGGTGCCCCAGCATTTT,CASSFAGVPQHF
TRBJ2-1,few,TRBV6-2/TRBV6-3,NA,TGTGCCAGCAGTTATAGGGAGAATAATGAGCAGTTCTTC,CASSYRENNEQFF
TRBJ2-5,many,TRBV5-8,TRBD2,TGTGCCAGCAGCTTGGGGACTAGCGGGGGAGCACAAGAGACCCAGTACTTC,CASSLGTSGGAQETQYF
TRBJ1-2,NA,TRBV18,TRBD1,TGTGCCAGCTCGGAGGACAGGGGTCTTAATTATGGCTACACCTTC,CASSEDRGLNYGYTF
TRBJ1-4,NA,TRBV18,TRBD1,TGTGCCAGCTCACCGGACAGGGGCGAAAAACTGTTTTTT,CASSPDRGEKLFF
TRBJ1-1,NA,TRBV10-3,TRBD1,TGTGCCATCAGTGAGTCGGGGCAGGGGGCTGATATGAACACTGAAGCTTTCTTT,CAISESGQGADMNTEAFF
TRBJ2-7,NA,TRBV5-1,NA,TGCGCCAGCAGCTTGGTCGAGCGCCACGAGCAGTACTTC,CASSLVERHEQYF
TRBJ2-7,NA,TRBV7-9,TRBD1,TGTGCCAGCAGCTTAGCCCCTGGACAGGGCTACGAGCAGTACTTC,CASSLAPGQGYEQYF
TRBJ2-7,NA,TRBV7-9,NA,TGTGCCAGCAGCACTAGCATTAATATCTACGAGCAGTACTTC,CASSTSINIYEQYF
TRBJ2-3,NA,TRBV5-6,TRBD2,TGTGCCAGCAGCTCCTCATGGGGTAGCGGGGGTTCCACAGATACGCAGTATTTT,CASSSSWGSGGSTDTQYF
TRBJ1-1,NA,TRBV28,NA,TGTGCCAGCGCTAGCCCCGGAGGGGACACTGAAGCTTTCTTT,CASASPGGDTEAFF
TRBJ1-2,NA,TRBV3-1/TRBV3-2,NA,TGTGCCAGCAGCCCCCGACAGGCCCGTAATGGCTACACCTTC,CASSPRQARNGYTF
TRBJ1-1,NA,TRBV29-1,NA,TGCAGCGTTACCACCGGGAACACTGAAGCTTTCTTT,CSVTTGNTEAFF
TRBJ1-2,few,TRBV5-1,TRBD1,TGCGCCAGCAGCCTCCGGGACAGGGTTGGTGAAAATGGCTACACCTTC,CASSLRDRVGENGYTF